This is a list of T cell receptor beta chains from one sample in a study of metastatic and nonmetastatic thyroid tumors. TCRdb recomputed clones from the PCR reads via MiXCR. The repertoire holds about 19,000 clones, roughly 22% seen once, with over 9.5% in the top ten. The sample was tumor tissue. These receptors came from a male donor with papillary thyroid cancer or a benign thyroid nodule (not recorded which). Some clones in this sample may be carry-over from other donors' samples. The CDR3 runs from the conserved cysteine through the conserved F or W. A D gene is named only where the DNA matches it firmly. Not every row has a clone size; where given, it reads once, few, many or a size class.

v_gene	j_gene	abundance	d_gene	CDR3nt	CDR3aa
TRBV27	TRBJ1-1	many	-	TGTGCCAGCAGTTTAAGCGACCGTGGGGACACTGAAGCTTTCTTT	CASSLSDRGDTEAFF
TRBV5-1	TRBJ1-2	-	-	TGCGCCAGCAGCTTTATGGGGGATGGCTACCCCTTC	CASSFMGDGYPF
TRBV7-2	TRBJ1-1	many	TRBD1	TGTGCCAGCAGCAGCAGGGACAGGCGGGCTGAAGCTTTCTTT	CASSSRDRRAEAFF
TRBV6-2/TRBV6-3	TRBJ1-6	-	-	TGTGCCAGCAGGCCGGGACCTACGAGCTCCTATAATTCACCCCTCCACTTT	CASRPGPTSSYNSPLHF
TRBV3-2	TRBJ2-3	many	-	TGTGCCAGCAGCCCGAGATGGGGGACTAGCGGACTTAGCACAGATACGCAGTATTTT	CASSPRWGTSGLSTDTQYF
TRBV28	TRBJ2-2	-	-	TGTGCCAGCAGCCCCCCGGGTGCACGACTCACCGGGGAGCTGTTTTTT	CASSPPGARLTGELFF
TRBV7-6	TRBJ2-7	-	-	TGTGCCAGCAGCTTAGCCGGGGGCCGCGGGAGTATCGGCGAGCAGTACTTC	CASSLAGGRGSIGEQYF
TRBV6-1	TRBJ2-3	many	-	TGTGCCAGCAGTGGATGGGGGCAGGGGACAGATACGCAGTATTTT	CASSGWGQGTDTQYF
TRBV4-1	TRBJ2-7	many	TRBD1	TGCGCCAGCAGCCAAGTGGACAGGGGAGCCTACGAGCAGTACTTC	CASSQVDRGAYEQYF
TRBV25-1	TRBJ1-2	many	-	TGTGCCAGCAGTGAATTTAAGGGGCAGGGTTTTTATGGCTACACCTTC	CASSEFKGQGFYGYTF
TRBV12-3/TRBV12-4	TRBJ1-1	-	-	TGTGCCAGCAGTGCAAGACAGATGAACACTGAAGCTTTCTTT	CASSARQMNTEAFF
TRBV5-1	TRBJ1-2	medium-sized	TRBD1	TGCGCCAGCAGCTTGTCGGGACAGGGGGCCTATGGCTACACCTTC	CASSLSGQGAYGYTF
TRBV10-2	TRBJ2-3	many	TRBD2	TGCGCCAGCAGGACTAGCTTCACAGATACGCAGTATTTT	CASRTSFTDTQYF
TRBV19	TRBJ1-1	many	-	TGTGCCAGTAGGATCGGTATGCGTGGAGCTTTCTTT	CASRIGMRGAFF
TRBV7-9	TRBJ1-1	many	-	TGTGCCAGCAGCTTAGGGACAACCGAAGCTTTCTTT	CASSLGTTEAFF
TRBV3-1	TRBJ2-3	medium-sized	-	TGTGCCAGCAGCCAATGCGGTTGGGATACGCAGTATTTT	CASSQCGWDTQYF
TRBV5-1	TRBJ2-7	-	TRBD2	TGCGCCAGCACCTGGGGTCTAGCGGGAAACGAGCAGTACTTC	CASTWGLAGNEQYF
TRBV3-1	TRBJ2-1	many	-	TGTGCCAGCAGCCAAGAGGGGGGTTACAATCGCTACAATGAGCAGTTCTTC	CASSQEGGYNRYNEQFF
TRBV7-2	TRBJ2-7	many	TRBD2	TGTGCCAGCAGGCCGGGACTAGCTGGCTACGAGCAGTACTTC	CASRPGLAGYEQYF
TRBV11-2	TRBJ2-1	-	-	TGTGCCAGCAGCTTAGGCAGCGGTAGTGGCAATGAGCAGTTCTTC	CASSLGSGSGNEQFF
TRBV6-1	TRBJ1-4	many	TRBD1	TGTGCCAGCAGTGGGTCGAGGGGGCGGGGAACTAATGAAAAACTGTTTTTT	CASSGSRGRGTNEKLFF
TRBV28	TRBJ1-2	-	-	TGTGCCAGCAGTGGGACAAGTCTCTATGGCTACTCCTTC	CASSGTSLYGYSF
TRBV20-1	TRBJ2-3	many	-	TGCAGTGCTAGGACAGTAACTAGCACAGATACGCAGTATTTT	CSARTVTSTDTQYF
TRBV20-1	TRBJ1-2	-	-	TGCAGTGCTAGAGAGCAAGACTATGGCTACACCTTC	CSAREQDYGYTF
TRBV7-6	TRBJ2-7	many	-	TGTGCCAGCAGCCTAGGACTACTAGGCGAGCAGTACTTC	CASSLGLLGEQYF
TRBV12-5	TRBJ2-7	many	-	TGTGCTAGTGGTTTGAAGGTCATTAACTTGTACTTC	CASGLKVINLYF
TRBV6-2/TRBV6-3	TRBJ1-5	many	TRBD1	TGTGCCAGCAGTTTTTTAGACAGGGGGTCGAATCAGCCCCAGCATTTT	CASSFLDRGSNQPQHF
TRBV2	TRBJ2-7	medium-sized	-	TGTGCCGGCCGGGACCCCGCATCCTACGAGCAGTACTTC	CAGRDPASYEQYF
TRBV28	TRBJ2-4	-	-	TGTGCCAGCAGTTTAAGGGACGCCAAAAACATTCTGTACTTC	CASSLRDAKNILYF
TRBV7-2	TRBJ2-3	many	-	TGTGCCAGCATGCCAGAGATAGGCACAGATACGCAGTATTTT	CASMPEIGTDTQYF
TRBV6-1	TRBJ1-1	few	-	TGTGCCAGCACAATCAATTCGGGCCGAAAGCCTGAAGCTTTCTTT	CASTINSGRKPEAFF
TRBV6-1	TRBJ1-5	-	-	TGTGCCAGCAGTAGTAAGAGACAGCGCAAACAGCCCCAGCAGTTT	CASSSKRQRKQPQQF
TRBV15	TRBJ1-2	-	-	TGTGCCAGCAGCTTAGGGTCCGGGACGGTTGGGGATGGCTACACCTTC	CASSLGSGTVGDGYTF
TRBV28	TRBJ1-1	-	-	TGTGCCAGCAGTTACCCCGGGAGGGATGAAGCTTTCTTT	CASSYPGRDEAFF
TRBV4-3	TRBJ2-2	-	-	TGCGCCAGCAGCACTCATGGGCCCCCCGGGGAGCTGTTTTTT	CASSTHGPPGELFF
TRBV30	TRBJ2-1	many	TRBD2	TGTGCCTGGAGACTAGCGGACAATGAGCAGTTCTTC	CAWRLADNEQFF
TRBV6-2/TRBV6-3	TRBJ2-7	few	-	TGTGCCAGCAGACCCGCAGGGGGGGCGAAGAACTACGAGCAGTACTTC	CASRPAGGAKNYEQYF
TRBV2	TRBJ2-3	many	TRBD1	TGTGCCAGCAGCCGAGGACAGGGTAGCACAGATACGCAGTATTTT	CASSRGQGSTDTQYF
TRBV4-1	TRBJ2-7	many	TRBD2	TGCGCCAGCAGAAACGTAGCGGGGGGGAGCTCCTACGAGCAGTACTTC	CASRNVAGGSSYEQYF
TRBV29-1	TRBJ2-1	many	TRBD2	TGCAGTGGACTAGCGGGACATGAGCAGTTCTTC	CSGLAGHEQFF
TRBV6-1	TRBJ1-2	many	TRBD1	TGTGCCAGCAGTGTTTACAGGGGAACGTTTGGCTACACCTTC	CASSVYRGTFGYTF